The clone carrying this TCR beta chain has just one count. Measured with immunoSEQ multiplex PCR; TCRdb has only the in-frame clones, and not every one. Of about 77,000 clones in the sample, over 85% were seen once. This sample was taken from a study of blood T cell repertoires in COVID-19. Across the whole study: Sources were T cells, B-cell-depleted T cells, or PBMCs; the material itself was cDNA or gDNA.

V lost 5 bases and J 1 base, leaving 16 bases between the germline ends. This CDR3 has 16 residues. From germline, CDR1 is MGHRA and CDR2 YSYEKL. This rearrangement joins TRBV4-1 to TRBJ2-3; a possible D gene is TRBD2 (7 bases). The sequenced sample was peripheral blood. The sequence was collected from a woman aged 80 or older with active or convalescent COVID-19. The chain's CDR3 is CASSLEGGLRTDTQYF. CDR3 nucleotides: TGCGCCAGCAGCTTGGAGGGGGGGCTTCGCACAGATACGCAGTATTTT.